Sequencing of this TCR beta chain was carried out in a study of T cells in Graves' hyperthyroidism and ophthalmopathy. Amplification of TCR beta CDR3 regions was performed using RNA transcripts as template. First-round RT-PCR targeting the TCR CDR3 was performed with the HTBI primer set. TCRdb re-called the multiplex PCR reads through MiXCR, storing one row per CDR3 protein. The profile shows more than 75,000 distinct CDR3 sequences, 51% of them singletons. Germline V CDR1 and CDR2: SEHNR, FQNEAQ (reference sequence). CDR3 length: 14 residues. The V and J ends lost 2 bases and 4 bases respectively, with 12 bases between them. Uncontrolled infection, other autoimmune disease, pregnancy or lactation barred patients from enrollment. This clonotype was seen ten or more times.

The V gene is TRBV7-9, the J gene TRBJ2-7, with D hard to call. The clonotype comes from a woman aged 40-49 years with Graves' hyperthyroidism. The sample was blood. CDR3 residues: CASSLFKGGYEQYF. In DNA form, the CDR3 reads TGTGCCAGCAGCTTATTTAAGGGTGGATACGAGCAGTACTTC.